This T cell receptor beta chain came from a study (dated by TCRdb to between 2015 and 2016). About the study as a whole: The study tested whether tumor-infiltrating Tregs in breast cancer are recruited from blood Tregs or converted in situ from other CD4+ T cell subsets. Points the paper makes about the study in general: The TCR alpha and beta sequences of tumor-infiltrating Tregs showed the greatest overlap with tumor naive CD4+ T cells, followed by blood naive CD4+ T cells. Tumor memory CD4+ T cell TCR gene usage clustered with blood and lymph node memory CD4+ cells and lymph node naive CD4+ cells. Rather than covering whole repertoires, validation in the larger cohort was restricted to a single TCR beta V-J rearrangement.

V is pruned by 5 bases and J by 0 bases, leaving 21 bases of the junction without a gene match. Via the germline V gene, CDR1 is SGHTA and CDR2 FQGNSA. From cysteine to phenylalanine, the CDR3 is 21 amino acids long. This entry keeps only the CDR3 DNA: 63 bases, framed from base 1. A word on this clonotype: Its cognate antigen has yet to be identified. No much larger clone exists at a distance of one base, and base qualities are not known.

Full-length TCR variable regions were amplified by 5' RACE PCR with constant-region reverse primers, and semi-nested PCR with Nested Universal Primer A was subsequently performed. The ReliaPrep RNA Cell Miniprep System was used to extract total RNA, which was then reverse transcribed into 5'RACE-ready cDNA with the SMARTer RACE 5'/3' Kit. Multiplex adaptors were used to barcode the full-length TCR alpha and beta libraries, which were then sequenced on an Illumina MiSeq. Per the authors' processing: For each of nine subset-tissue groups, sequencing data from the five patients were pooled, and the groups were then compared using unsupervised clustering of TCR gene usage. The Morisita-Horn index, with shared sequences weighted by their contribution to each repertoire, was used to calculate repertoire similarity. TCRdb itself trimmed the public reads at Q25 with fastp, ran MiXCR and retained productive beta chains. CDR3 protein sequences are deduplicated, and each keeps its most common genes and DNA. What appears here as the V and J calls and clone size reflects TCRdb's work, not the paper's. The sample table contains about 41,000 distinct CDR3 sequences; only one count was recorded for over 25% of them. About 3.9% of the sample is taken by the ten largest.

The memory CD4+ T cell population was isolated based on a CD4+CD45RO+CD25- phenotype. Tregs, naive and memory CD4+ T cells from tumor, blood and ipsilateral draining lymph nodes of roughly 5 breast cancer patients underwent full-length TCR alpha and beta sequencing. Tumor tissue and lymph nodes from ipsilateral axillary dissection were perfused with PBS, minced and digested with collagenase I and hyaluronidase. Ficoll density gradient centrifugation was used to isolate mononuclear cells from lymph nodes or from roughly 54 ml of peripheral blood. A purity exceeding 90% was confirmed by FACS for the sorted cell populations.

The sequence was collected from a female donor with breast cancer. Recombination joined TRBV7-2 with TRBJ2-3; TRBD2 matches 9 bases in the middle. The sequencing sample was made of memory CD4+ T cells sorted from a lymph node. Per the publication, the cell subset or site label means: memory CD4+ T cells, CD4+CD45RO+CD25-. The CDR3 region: CASSPIPHASGILSSTDTQYF. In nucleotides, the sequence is TGTGCCAGCAGCCCCATTCCCCATGCTAGCGGGATCCTTTCTAGCACAGATACGCAGTATTTT.